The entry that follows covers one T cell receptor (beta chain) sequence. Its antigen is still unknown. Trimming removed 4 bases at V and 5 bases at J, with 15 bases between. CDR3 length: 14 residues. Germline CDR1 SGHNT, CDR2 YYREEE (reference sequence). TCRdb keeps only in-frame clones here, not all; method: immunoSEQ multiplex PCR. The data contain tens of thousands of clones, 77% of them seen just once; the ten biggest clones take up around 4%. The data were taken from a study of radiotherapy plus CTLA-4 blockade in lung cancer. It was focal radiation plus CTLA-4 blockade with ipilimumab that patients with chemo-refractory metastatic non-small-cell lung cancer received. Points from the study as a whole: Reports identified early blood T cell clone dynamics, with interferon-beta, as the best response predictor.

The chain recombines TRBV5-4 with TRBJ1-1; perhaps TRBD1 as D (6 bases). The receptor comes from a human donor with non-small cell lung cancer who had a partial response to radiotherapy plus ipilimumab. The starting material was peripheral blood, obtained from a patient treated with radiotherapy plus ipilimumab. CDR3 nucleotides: TGTGCCAGCAGCAGGGACATCGCTGGAACTGAAGCTTTCTTT. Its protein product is CASSRDIAGTEAFF.